The present T cell receptor (beta chain) was sequenced within a study of response to subunit inactivated influenza vaccine listed by TCRdb under 2018. At the level of the whole study: Deep quantitative profiling of the T cell receptor repertoire was used in the study to follow responses to a trivalent subunit inactivated influenza vaccine.

General findings and caveats noted by the study authors: According to the authors, only a limited number of new T cells may be recruited by each seasonal influenza vaccination.

Taken from the germline V gene (reference sequence), the CDR1 and CDR2 loops are DFQATT and SNEGSKA. The germline ends are 21 bases apart after V is trimmed by 3 bases and J by 0 bases. The CDR3 contains 17 residues, cysteine and phenylalanine counted. The retained sequence is limited to the CDR3, 51 bases, with the frame set at the first base. This clonotype was seen many times. It has no known antigen specificity. Base qualities are not provided; no much larger clone lies one nucleotide away. Library method: RT-PCR. The instrument was an Illumina HiSeq 2500. Using fastp at Q25 and MiXCR, TCRdb reprocessed the public reads and kept productive beta chains. CDR3 protein sequences are deduplicated, and each keeps its most common genes and DNA. Within this sample are 300,000 to 350,000 distinct CDR3 sequences, with roughly 22% of them counted one time only. The leading ten clones occupy roughly a tenth of the sample.

The sequences come from PBMCs from blood, collected roughly 20 months after vaccination. This TCR derives from a man between 50 and 75 years old who received an inactivated influenza vaccine. Donor details come from another sample of the same person, matched by shared clones. The chain uses TRBV20-1 and TRBJ2-7; the D gene may be TRBD1 or TRBD2, since each aligns over 6 bases. The sequenced DNA: TGCAGTGCTAGGGGGGGCGTTAGCAGCACACCCTCCTACGAGCAGTACTTC. It translates to CSARGGVSSTPSYEQYF.